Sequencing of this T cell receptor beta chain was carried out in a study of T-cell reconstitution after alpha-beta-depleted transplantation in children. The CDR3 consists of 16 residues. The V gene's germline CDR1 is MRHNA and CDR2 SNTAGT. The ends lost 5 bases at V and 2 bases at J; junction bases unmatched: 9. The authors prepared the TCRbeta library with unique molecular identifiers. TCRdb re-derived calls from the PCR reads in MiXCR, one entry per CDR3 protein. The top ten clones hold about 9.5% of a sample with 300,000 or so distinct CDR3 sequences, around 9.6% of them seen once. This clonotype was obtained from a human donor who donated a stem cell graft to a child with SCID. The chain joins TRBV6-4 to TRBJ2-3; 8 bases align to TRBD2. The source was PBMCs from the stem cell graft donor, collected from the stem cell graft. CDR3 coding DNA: TGTGCCAGCAGTCAGCTCACGGGGGGGCCCACAGATACGCAGTATTTT. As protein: CASSQLTGGPTDTQYF.